The clone carrying this TCR beta chain has a handful of counts. The data derive from a study of molecular identifiers for immune sequencing clone quantification. Naive CD8 T cells were FACS-sorted by CD8+CD4-CCR7+CD45RA+ markers. Each CDR3 protein gets one entry after TCRdb re-called the PCR reads with MiXCR. The table lists approximately 320,000 distinct CDR3 sequences, roughly a quarter of them singletons. The sample taken for sequencing was naive CD8+ T cells from blood, with Jurkat cell RNA spiked in. Subset given: FACS-sorted CD8+CD4-CCR7+CD45RA+ naive T cells. This receptor was taken from a human donor in good health. Some libraries in this study had Jurkat cell RNA spiked in.

The DNA of the CDR3 is TGCAGCGTTATGCAAAACAACAACGAGCAGTACTTC. This codes for CSVMQNNNEQYF. The chain has TRBV29-1 and TRBJ2-7; D unclear. The CDR3 has 12 residues. The V end lost 5 bases, the J end lost 5 bases, and 13 bases lay between the germline ends. Germline loops: CDR1 SQVTM, CDR2 ANQGSEA.